This record looks at one T cell receptor beta chain sequence and its context. Only in-frame clones appear in the TCRdb table, and some are missing; sequencing was by immunoSEQ multiplex PCR. The table includes under 95,000 clones, 85% to 95% detected once. These data come from a study of T cell changes during pregnancy in multiple sclerosis. CDR3 length: 15 residues. With 2 bases removed from V and 2 bases from J, the gap between germline ends came to 13 bases. Per germline, CDR1 SGHNT and CDR2 YYREEE (reference sequence). Sequenced material: CD4+ T cells from peripheral blood mononuclear cells, taken before pregnancy. J is TRBJ2-5 and V is TRBV5-4, with D perhaps matching TRBD1 (6 bases). This TCR was sampled from a female donor with multiple sclerosis, enrolled in a pregnancy study. CDR3 residues: CASSFKRGIQETQYF. The CDR3 DNA follows: TGTGCCAGCAGCTTCAAAAGGGGGATACAAGAGACCCAGTACTTC.